Listed here are 15 T cell receptor beta chains from one sample, sequenced in a study of blood T cells in healthy people across ages. Through a sample-barcoded 5' primer and a J-beta primer mix, a second PCR was run for 7 to 11 cycles. TCRdb reprocessed the 5' RACE reads via MiXCR and lists one record per CDR3 protein. The sample lists under 800,000 distinct CDR3 sequences, approximately 43% seen once, with 20% to 25% in the top ten. Sequenced sample: blood. Receptors originate from an older woman in good health.

This clonotype was seen more than once but under ten times. The rearrangement joins TRBV2 to TRBJ2-3; 11 bases are a match to TRBD2. The germline V gene has CDR1 SNHLY and CDR2 FYNNEI. V lost 6 bases and J lost 6; bases outside the gene matches: 8. The CDR3 contains 15 residues. CDR3 sequence (DNA): TGTGCCAGCAGCGGTACTAGCGGGAGACCGGATACGCAGTATTTT. This translates into CASSGTSGRPDTQYF.

The chain recombines TRBV4-3 with TRBJ1-6; 7 bases are shared with TRBD1. With 3 bases clipped from V and 5 bases from J, the junction kept 7 bases outside the gene matches. CDR1 and CDR2 (germline): LGHNA, YSLEER. The CDR3 loop spans 16 amino acids. CDR3 nucleotide sequence: TGCGCCAGCAGCCAGGACCGGGACAGAGATAATTCACCCCTCCACTTT. Amino acids: CASSQDRDRDNSPLHF.

In the case of this clonotype: An end of the junction does not agree with germline; a read error may underlie this. The chain recombines TRBV24-1 with TRBJ2-7; the match to TRBD2 covers 7 bases. CDR1 and CDR2 from the germline V gene are KGHDR and SFDVKD. This CDR3 is 13 amino acids long. This chain's CDR3 is CANSVGDYYEQYF. In DNA, the CDR3 is TGTGCCAACAGTGTGGGGGACTACTACGAGCAGTACTTC.

V usage is TRBV6-1 and J usage is TRBJ2-7; D is possibly TRBD2 (6 bases). V was trimmed by 0 bases and J by 7 bases, leaving 19 bases between them. Germline CDR1 reads MNHNS; CDR2 reads SASEGT. This CDR3 contains 16 residues. This chain's CDR3 is CASSEAASGSNYEQYF. DNA for the CDR3: TGTGCCAGCAGTGAAGCGGCCAGCGGGTCTAACTATGAGCAGTACTTC.

This clonotype appeared once. J is TRBJ2-1 and V is TRBV28; 7 nucleotides align to TRBD2. Per the germline V gene, CDR1 is MDHEN and CDR2 is SYDVKM. The CDR3 is made up of 14 amino acids. V was pared by 6 bases and J by 13 bases, with 15 bases of the junction left unmatched. CDR3: CASRAYGGSETQFF. CDR3 nucleotide sequence: TGTGCCAGCAGGGCTTACGGGGGGTCAGAGACCCAGTTCTTC.

V and J are TRBV3-1 and TRBJ2-4; TRBD2 matches 9 bases. Germline trimming cut 4 bases from V and 2 bases from J; bases unmatched to any gene: 6. Per the germline V gene, CDR1 is LGHDT and CDR2 is YNNKEL (reference sequence). The CDR3 totals 16 residues. The CDR3 DNA follows: TGTGCCAGCAGCCCAGCGGGAGGTTTGTCCAAAAACATTCAGTACTTC. It codes for CASSPAGGLSKNIQYF.

The chain has TRBV2 and TRBJ1-2; D not certain. V was clipped by 5 bases and J by 4 bases, with 14 bases between them. The CDR3 length is 14 residues. Per the germline V gene, CDR1 is SNHLY and CDR2 is FYNNEI. This CDR3 reads CASSRAPSIYGYTF. The CDR3 nucleotides read TGTGCCAGCAGTAGGGCGCCGTCGATCTATGGCTACACCTTC.

The rearrangement uses TRBV20-1 and TRBJ1-4; 7 bases agree with TRBD1. The CDR3 covers 13 residues. V lost 8 bases and J lost 5; bases outside the gene matches: 8. Germline V gives CDR1 DFQATT, CDR2 SNEGSKA (reference sequence). The CDR3 coding sequence is TGCAGTTCTCGGGACAGTAAAAATGAAAAACTGTTTTTT. Its translation is CSSRDSKNEKLFF.

The V call is TRBV6-4, the J call TRBJ2-1; D may match TRBD1 or TRBD2 (7 bases each). The V gene lost 2 bases and the J gene lost 9 bases, with 20 bases spanning the gap. Germline CDR1 MRHNA, CDR2 SNTAGT. The CDR3 sequence is 16 residues long. CDR3 amino acids: CASSDVGQGGFAEQFF. CDR3 DNA: TGTGCCAGCAGTGACGTGGGCCAGGGGGGGTTTGCTGAGCAGTTCTTC.

This CDR3 is CASSYSPVGTQYF. The CDR3 DNA reads TGTGCCAGCAGCTACTCCCCCGTGGGTACGCAGTATTTT. The chain couples TRBV7-3 to TRBJ2-3; D unclear. Between the trimmed V and J ends, which lost 4 bases and 8 bases, there was a span of 13 bases. From germline, CDR1 is SGHTA and CDR2 FQGTGA. CDR3 length: 13 residues.

This clonotype was seen only once. A read error may be the cause here, since a much bigger clone is one base away. The genes are TRBV4-3 and TRBJ2-1; the match to TRBD2 covers 14 bases. The CDR3 covers 17 residues. CDR1 and CDR2 from the germline V gene are LGHNA and YSLEER. The CDR3 reads CASSLMGTSGRNNERFF. For the CDR3, the DNA is TGCGCCAGCAGCCTTATGGGGACTAGCGGGAGAAACAATGAGCGGTTCTTC.

The table lists this clonotype with a few counts. The chain is built from TRBV13 and TRBJ2-1, with TRBD2 identical over 11 bases. The CDR3 covers 16 residues. Germline lookup yields CDR1 PRHDT and CDR2 FYEKMQ (reference sequence). The J segment lost 7 bases and the V segment lost 2 bases, leaving 7 bases of the junction unmatched. The CDR3, as DNA: TGTGCCAGCAGCTTACGGCTAGCGGGGGGTTTTAATGAGCAGTTCTTC. The encoded protein is CASSLRLAGGFNEQFF.

This clonotype has more than one count but fewer than ten. This chain joins TRBV6-2 or TRBV6-3 and TRBJ2-1; D remains unclear. Germline loops: CDR1 MNHEY, CDR2 SVGEGT. CDR3 length: 16 residues. With 0 bases removed from V and 4 bases from J, the gap between germline ends came to 13 bases. The CDR3 loop is CASSYSATKDYNEQFF. CDR3 nucleotide sequence: TGTGCCAGCAGTTACTCGGCCACAAAAGATTACAATGAGCAGTTCTTC.

This clonotype was observed a handful of times. This rearrangement joins TRBV28 to TRBJ1-2, with D hard to call. V lost 5 bases to trimming and J lost 2 bases, with 15 bases between them. The CDR3 runs 15 residues. Per the germline V gene, CDR1 is MDHEN and CDR2 is SYDVKM. The CDR3 DNA sequence: TGTGCCAGCAGTACTTTGATCAGACCCAACTATGGCTACACCTTC. Translating it yields CASSTLIRPNYGYTF.

This clonotype was seen only a few times. V gene TRBV20-1 combines with J gene TRBJ2-7; a possible D gene is TRBD2 (6 bases). The CDR3 loop spans 16 amino acids. Germline V gives CDR1 DFQATT, CDR2 SNEGSKA (reference sequence). V gave up 0 bases and J gave up 2 bases, with 17 bases separating them. The CDR3 protein is CSARDEQASVTYEQYF. For the CDR3, the DNA is TGCAGTGCTAGAGATGAACAAGCTAGCGTAACCTACGAGCAGTACTTC.